This is a list of T cell receptor beta chains from one sample in a study of control samples from healthy donors and cancer patients. Some clones are missing from TCRdb's copy, which holds only in-frame ones; the method was immunoSEQ multiplex PCR. The table shows tens of thousands of clones, with approximately 93% occurring only once. The sequencing sample was made of blood. These receptors came from a woman aged 30 to 39 in good health. Each CDR3 is given with its conserved first and last residue. The D gene is left open where the match is weak. Not every row has a clone size; where given, it reads once, few, many or a size class.

>NA|NA|TRBV30
CAWSADLGRIRNTIYF
>NA|NA|TRBV7-9
CASSPNAGLPYEQYF
>TRBD2|NA|TRBV24-1
CATSDSSGRESETQYF
>TRBD2|NA|TRBV10-2
CASRNLAGAKNTGELFF
>TRBD1|NA|TRBV5-5
CASSWGDRGQIDTQYF
>TRBD2|NA|TRBV5-4
CASSSAGTSPREQFF
>NA|NA|TRBV6-5
CASSYSLVGEKLFF
>NA|once|TRBV7-3
CASTRGRDTEAFF
>NA|NA|TRBV5-1
CASSLGGRYEQYF
>NA|NA|TRBV24-1
CATSAPPDRDGRNTIYF
>NA|NA|TRBV5-4
CASSLVGYDTIYF
>NA|NA|TRBV11-2
CASSLTRGETQYF
>TRBD1|once|TRBV6-1
CASSDGQGRGYTF
>NA|NA|TRBV6-5
CATESGDSTGELFF
>NA|once|TRBV11-1
CASSLGGFPEAFF
>NA|NA|TRBV28
CASRGGVAFF
>NA|once|TRBV29-1
CSVATSYEQYF
>NA|NA|TRBV20-1
CSASGRNYEQYF
>NA|once|TRBV25-1
CASSDLPTGLITGQYF
>NA|NA|TRBV29-1
CSVRELGGDTQYF
>NA|NA|TRBV19
CASSIGDLGNEQYF
>NA|NA|TRBV19
CASSIDPRGVVTEAFF
>NA|NA|TRBV10-3
CAISGTNTGELFF
>TRBD1|NA|TRBV6-5
CASSPRGDRDGYTF
>NA|NA|TRBV19
CASSHPGWDEKLFF
>NA|NA|TRBV4-2
CASSPEPPPESPLHF
>NA|NA|TRBV19
CASSISPWEGNQPQHF
>NA|once|TRBV3-1/TRBV3-2
CASSQDRNTQYF
>NA|NA|TRBV25-1
CARSGGGQDTGELFF
>TRBD2|NA|TRBV20-1
CSASEQHQRENPEQYF
>TRBD2|NA|TRBV5-1
CASSGGLATDTQYF
>TRBD1|NA|TRBV27
CASSLLGTGAVEQYF
>TRBD2|few|TRBV30
CAWNLNSGNQETQYF
>NA|NA|TRBV14
CASSQDQAVTVSTDTQYF